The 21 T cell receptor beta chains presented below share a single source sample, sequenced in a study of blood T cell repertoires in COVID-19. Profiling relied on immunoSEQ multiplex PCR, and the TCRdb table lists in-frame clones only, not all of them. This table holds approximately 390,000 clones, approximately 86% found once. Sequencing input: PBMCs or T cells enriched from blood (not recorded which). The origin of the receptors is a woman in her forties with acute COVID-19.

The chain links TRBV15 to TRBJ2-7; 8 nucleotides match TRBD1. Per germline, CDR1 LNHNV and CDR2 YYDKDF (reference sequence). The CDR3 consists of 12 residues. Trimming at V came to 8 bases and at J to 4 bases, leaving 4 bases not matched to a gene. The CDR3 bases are TGTGCCACCGGGAACAGGGGGTACGAGCAGTACTTC. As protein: CATGNRGYEQYF.

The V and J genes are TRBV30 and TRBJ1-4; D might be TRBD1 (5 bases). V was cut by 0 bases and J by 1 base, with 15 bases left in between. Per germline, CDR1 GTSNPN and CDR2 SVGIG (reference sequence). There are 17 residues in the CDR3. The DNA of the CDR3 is TGTGCCTGGAGTGTAAACCCCCAGGGAGGAACTAATGAAAAACTGTTTTTT. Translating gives CAWSVNPQGGTNEKLFF.

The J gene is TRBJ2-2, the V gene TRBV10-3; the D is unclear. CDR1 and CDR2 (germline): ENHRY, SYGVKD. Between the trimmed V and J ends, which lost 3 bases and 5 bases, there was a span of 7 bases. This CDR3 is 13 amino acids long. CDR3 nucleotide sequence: TGTGCCATCAGTGATCTTACTACCGGGGAGCTGTTTTTT. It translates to CAISDLTTGELFF.

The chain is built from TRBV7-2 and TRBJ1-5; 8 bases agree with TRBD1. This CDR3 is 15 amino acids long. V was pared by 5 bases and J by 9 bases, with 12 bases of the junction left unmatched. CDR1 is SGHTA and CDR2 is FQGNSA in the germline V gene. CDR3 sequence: CASSRDMTGAPPQHF. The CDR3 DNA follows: TGTGCCAGCAGCCGCGATATGACAGGGGCACCGCCCCAGCATTTT.

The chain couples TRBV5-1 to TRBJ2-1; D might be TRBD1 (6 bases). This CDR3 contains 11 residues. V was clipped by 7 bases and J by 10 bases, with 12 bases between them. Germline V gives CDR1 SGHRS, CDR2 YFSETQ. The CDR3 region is CASVQGGEQFF. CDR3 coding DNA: TGCGCCAGCGTACAGGGCGGCGAGCAGTTCTTC.

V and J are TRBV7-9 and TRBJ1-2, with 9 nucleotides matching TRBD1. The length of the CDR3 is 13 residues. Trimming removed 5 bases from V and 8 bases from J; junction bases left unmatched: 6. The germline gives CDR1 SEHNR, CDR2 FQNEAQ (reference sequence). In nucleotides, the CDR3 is TGTGCCAGCAGCCAACAGGGGGCAGGAGGCTACACCTTC. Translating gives CASSQQGAGGYTF.

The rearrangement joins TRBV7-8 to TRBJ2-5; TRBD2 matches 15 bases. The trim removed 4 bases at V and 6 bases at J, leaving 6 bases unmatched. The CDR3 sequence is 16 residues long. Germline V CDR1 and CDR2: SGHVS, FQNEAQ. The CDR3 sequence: CASSSAGLAGGKTQYF. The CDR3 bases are TGTGCCAGCAGCTCGGCCGGACTAGCGGGGGGGAAGACCCAGTACTTC.

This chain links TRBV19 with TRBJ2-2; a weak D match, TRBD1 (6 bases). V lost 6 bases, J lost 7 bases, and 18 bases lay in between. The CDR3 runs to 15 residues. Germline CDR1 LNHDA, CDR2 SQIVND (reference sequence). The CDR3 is CASRQGLLMIGELFF. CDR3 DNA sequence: TGTGCCAGTAGACAGGGCCTCCTGATGATCGGGGAGCTGTTTTTT.

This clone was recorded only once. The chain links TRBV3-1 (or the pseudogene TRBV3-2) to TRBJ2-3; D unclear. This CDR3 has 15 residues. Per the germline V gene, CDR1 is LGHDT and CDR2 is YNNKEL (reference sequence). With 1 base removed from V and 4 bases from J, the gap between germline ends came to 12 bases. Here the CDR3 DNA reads TGTGCCAGCAGCCAAGCTCGGGTTCCGGCAGATACGCAGTATTTT. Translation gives CASSQARVPADTQYF.

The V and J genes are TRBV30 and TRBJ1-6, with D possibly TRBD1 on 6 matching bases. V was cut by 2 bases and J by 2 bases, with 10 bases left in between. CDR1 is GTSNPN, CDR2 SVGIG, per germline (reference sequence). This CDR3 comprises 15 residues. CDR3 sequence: CAWSWGPAYNSPLHF. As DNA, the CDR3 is TGTGCCTGGAGTTGGGGGCCGGCCTATAATTCACCCCTCCACTTT.

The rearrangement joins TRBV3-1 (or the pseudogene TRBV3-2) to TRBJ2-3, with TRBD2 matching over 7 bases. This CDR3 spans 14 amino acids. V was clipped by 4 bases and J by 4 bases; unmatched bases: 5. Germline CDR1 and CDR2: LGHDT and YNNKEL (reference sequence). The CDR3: CASSPRGGADTQYF. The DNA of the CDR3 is TGTGCCAGCAGCCCCCGGGGAGGGGCAGATACGCAGTATTTT.

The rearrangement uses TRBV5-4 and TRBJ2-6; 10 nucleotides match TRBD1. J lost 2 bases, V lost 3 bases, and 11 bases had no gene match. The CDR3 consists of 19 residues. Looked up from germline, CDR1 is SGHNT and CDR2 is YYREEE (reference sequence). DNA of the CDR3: TGTGCCAGCAGCTCTCCTCACGACAGGGGGCTTGCTGGGGCCAACGTCCTGACTTTC. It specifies CASSSPHDRGLAGANVLTF.

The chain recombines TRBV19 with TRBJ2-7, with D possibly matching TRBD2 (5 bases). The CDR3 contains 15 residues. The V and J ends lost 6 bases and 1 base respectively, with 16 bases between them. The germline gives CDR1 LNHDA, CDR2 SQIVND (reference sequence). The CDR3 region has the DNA TGTGCCAGTAGCCCGATAGCCCCGGGATCCTACGAGCAGTACTTC. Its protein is CASSPIAPGSYEQYF.

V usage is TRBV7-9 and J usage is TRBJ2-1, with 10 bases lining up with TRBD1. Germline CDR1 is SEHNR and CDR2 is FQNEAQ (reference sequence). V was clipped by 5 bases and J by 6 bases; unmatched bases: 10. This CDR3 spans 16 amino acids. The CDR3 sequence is CASSDQGTGEFNEQFF. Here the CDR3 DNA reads TGTGCCAGCAGCGATCAAGGGACAGGGGAGTTCAATGAGCAGTTCTTC.

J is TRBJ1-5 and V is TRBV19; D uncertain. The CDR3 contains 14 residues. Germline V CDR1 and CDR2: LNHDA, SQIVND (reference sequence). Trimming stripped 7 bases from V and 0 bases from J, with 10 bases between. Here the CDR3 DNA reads TGTGCCAGTAACGAGAATCATAGCAATCAGCCCCAGCATTTT. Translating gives CASNENHSNQPQHF. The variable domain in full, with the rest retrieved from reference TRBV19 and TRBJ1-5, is DGGITQSPKYLFRKEGQNVTLSCEQNLNHDAMYWYRQDPGQGLRLIYYSQIVNDFQKGDIAEGYSVSREKKESFPLTVTSAQKNPTAFYLCASNENHSNQPQHFGDGTRLSIL.

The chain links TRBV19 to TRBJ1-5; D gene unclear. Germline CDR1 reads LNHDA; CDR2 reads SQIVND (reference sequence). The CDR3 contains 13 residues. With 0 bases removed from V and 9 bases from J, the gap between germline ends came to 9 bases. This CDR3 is CASSIDGSGPQHF. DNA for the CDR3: TGTGCCAGTAGTATAGATGGCTCAGGGCCCCAGCATTTT.

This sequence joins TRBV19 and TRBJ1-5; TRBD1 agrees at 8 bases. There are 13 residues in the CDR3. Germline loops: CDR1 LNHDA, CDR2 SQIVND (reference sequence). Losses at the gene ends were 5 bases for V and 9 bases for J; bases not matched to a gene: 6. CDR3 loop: CASSAGQGRPQHF. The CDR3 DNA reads TGTGCCAGTAGTGCCGGACAGGGTCGGCCCCAGCATTTT.

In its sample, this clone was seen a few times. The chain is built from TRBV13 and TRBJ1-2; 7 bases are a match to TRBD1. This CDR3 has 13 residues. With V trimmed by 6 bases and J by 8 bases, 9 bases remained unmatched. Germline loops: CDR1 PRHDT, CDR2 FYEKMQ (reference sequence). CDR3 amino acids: CASRLTGEYGYTF. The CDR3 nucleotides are TGTGCCAGCAGACTTACAGGGGAGTACGGCTACACCTTC.

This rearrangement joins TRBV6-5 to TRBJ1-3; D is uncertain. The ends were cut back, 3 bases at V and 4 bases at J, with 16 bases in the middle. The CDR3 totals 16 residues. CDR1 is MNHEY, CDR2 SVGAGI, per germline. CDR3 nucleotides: TGTGCCAGCAGTTATGATCGGCCGGCGGCGGGAAACACCATATATTTT. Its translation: CASSYDRPAAGNTIYF.

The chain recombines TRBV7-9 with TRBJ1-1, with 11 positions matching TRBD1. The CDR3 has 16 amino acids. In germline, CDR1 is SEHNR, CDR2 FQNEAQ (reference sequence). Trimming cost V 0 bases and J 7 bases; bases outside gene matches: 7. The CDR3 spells CASSLAGTGGLGEAFF. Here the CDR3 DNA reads TGTGCCAGCAGCTTAGCGGGGACAGGGGGGTTAGGTGAAGCTTTCTTT.

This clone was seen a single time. The CDR3: CASTMGGSSSYEQYF. CDR3 sequence (DNA): TGTGCCAGCACTATGGGGGGTTCTAGCTCCTACGAGCAGTACTTC. This chain links TRBV2 with TRBJ2-7, with D tentatively TRBD2 (6 bases). The CDR3 has 15 amino acids. V was clipped by 7 bases and J by 0 bases, with 16 bases between them. The germline gives CDR1 SNHLY, CDR2 FYNNEI.